These T cell receptor beta chains were read from a single sample in a study of cytomegalovirus exposure and HLA in healthy donors. Profiling relied on immunoSEQ multiplex PCR, and the TCRdb table lists in-frame clones only, not all of them. This table holds about 200,000 clones. The specimen sequenced was PBMCs. These TCRs come from a man aged 25 to 40 in good health and CMV-seronegative. The CDR3 runs from the conserved cysteine through the conserved F or W. A D gene is named only where the DNA matches it firmly.

d_call j_call v_call cdr3_aa cdr3_nt
- TRBJ1-1 TRBV5-8 CASSFPNGQSYTEAFF TGTGCCAGCAGCTTCCCAAACGGACAGTCCTACACTGAAGCTTTCTTT
- TRBJ1-5 TRBV4-1 CASSQASSQPQHF TGCGCCAGCAGCCAAGCTAGTAGTCAGCCCCAGCATTTT
TRBD2 TRBJ2-3 TRBV7-6 CASSLVAGVVGTQYF TGTGCCAGCAGCTTAGTAGCGGGAGTGGTGGGTACGCAGTATTTT
- TRBJ2-7 TRBV5-1 CASSLQTASYEQYF TGCGCCAGCAGCTTACAGACAGCCTCCTACGAGCAGTACTTC
TRBD1 TRBJ1-1 TRBV7-6 CASSEQGAKTEAFF TGTGCCAGCAGCGAACAGGGGGCGAAGACTGAAGCTTTCTTT
TRBD1 TRBJ1-5 TRBV15 CATTRDRVSNQPQHF TGTGCCACCACAAGGGACAGGGTTAGCAATCAGCCCCAGCATTTT
- TRBJ1-5 TRBV27 CASRAGDQPQHF TGTGCCAGCAGGGCGGGGGATCAGCCCCAGCATTTT
TRBD2 TRBJ2-5 TRBV4-1 CASRQLAGGGGETQYF TGCGCCAGCAGACAATTAGCGGGGGGCGGGGGAGAGACCCAGTACTTC
- TRBJ1-5 TRBV27 CASSFRPPPGQPQHF TGTGCCAGCAGTTTTCGGCCCCCCCCGGGTCAGCCCCAGCATTTT
TRBD1 TRBJ2-7 TRBV4-1 CASSQNTGTGGEQYF TGCGCCAGCAGCCAAAATACCGGGACAGGTGGCGAGCAGTACTTC
TRBD1 TRBJ2-7 TRBV5-6 CASSQTGPFYEQYF TGTGCCAGCAGCCAGACAGGGCCCTTCTACGAGCAGTACTTC
- TRBJ1-1 TRBV5-1 CASSWTVDEAFF TGCGCCAGCAGCTGGACAGTGGATGAAGCTTTCTTT
- TRBJ2-3 TRBV7-6 CASSPDSPRDTQYF TGTGCCAGCAGCCCGGACAGCCCACGAGATACGCAGTATTTT
TRBD1 TRBJ1-1 TRBV7-9 CASSLGQGENTEAFF TGTGCCAGCAGCTTGGGACAGGGGGAGAACACTGAAGCTTTCTTT
TRBD2 TRBJ2-5 TRBV10-1 CASSESGEGTQYF TGCGCCAGCAGTGAGTCGGGGGAGGGGACCCAGTACTTC
TRBD1 TRBJ1-2 TRBV4-1 CASSQDRWTGGERGYTF TGCGCCAGCAGCCAAGATAGATGGACAGGGGGCGAGAGAGGCTACACCTTC
TRBD1 TRBJ1-2 TRBV30 CAWSAGTVYYGYTF TGTGCCTGGAGCGCCGGGACAGTATACTATGGCTACACCTTC
TRBD1 TRBJ1-6 TRBV5-1 CASSQPWGDSDNSPLHF TGCGCCAGCAGCCAACCATGGGGGGACAGCGATAATTCACCCCTCCACTTT
TRBD2 TRBJ2-3 TRBV6-5 CASSSASGSVDTQYF TGTGCCAGCAGTTCGGCTAGCGGGAGCGTGGATACGCAGTATTTT
- TRBJ1-1 TRBV7-9 CATWGDWDTEAFF TGTGCCACTTGGGGGGATTGGGACACTGAAGCTTTCTTT
- TRBJ2-2 TRBV11-3 CASSLGVGELFF TGTGCCAGCAGCTTAGGCGTCGGGGAGCTGTTTTTT
TRBD1 TRBJ2-7 TRBV7-9 CASSMPDGQATTSYEQYF TGTGCCAGCAGCATGCCAGACGGACAGGCAACTACCTCCTACGAGCAGTACTTC
- TRBJ2-2 TRBV13 CASRDRRDTGELFF TGTGCCAGCAGGGACAGGAGGGACACCGGGGAGCTGTTTTTT
- TRBJ2-4 TRBV19 CASSIPGEAKNIQYF TGTGCCAGTAGTATACCGGGAGAGGCCAAAAACATTCAGTACTTC
- TRBJ1-1 TRBV6-1 CASTEDTEAFF TGTGCCAGCACCGAGGACACTGAAGCTTTCTTT
- TRBJ1-2 TRBV19 CASSIVGAGENYGYTF TGTGCCAGTAGTATAGTCGGGGCAGGGGAGAACTATGGCTACACCTTC
TRBD1 TRBJ1-2 TRBV9 CASSETFQGVVTF TGTGCCAGCAGCGAAACGTTTCAGGGGGTTGTCACCTTC
- TRBJ2-3 TRBV7-9 CASTLTDTQYF TGTGCCAGCACCCTAACAGATACGCAGTATTTT
- TRBJ1-2 TRBV28 CATGVMGYGYTF TGTGCCACAGGGGTAATGGGGTATGGCTACACCTTC
- TRBJ1-6 TRBV5-4 CASSSPGISPLHF TGTGCCAGCAGCTCGCCGGGGATTTCACCCCTCCACTTT
TRBD1 TRBJ2-6 TRBV5-1 CASSLTGQGAGANVLTF TGCGCCAGCAGCTTAACGGGACAGGGTGCGGGGGCCAACGTCCTGACTTTC
- TRBJ1-2 TRBV6-5 CASSYPNQGGRYGYTF TGTGCCAGCAGTTACCCCAATCAGGGAGGTCGCTATGGCTACACCTTC
TRBD1 TRBJ2-1 TRBV5-1 CASSPGTGYNEQFF TGCGCCAGCAGCCCTGGGACAGGTTACAATGAGCAGTTCTTC
TRBD2 TRBJ2-3 TRBV4-1 CASKRLAGESDTQYF TGCGCCAGCAAACGACTAGCGGGAGAATCGGATACGCAGTATTTT
- TRBJ2-1 TRBV9 CASSVALRRLSGANEQFF TGTGCCAGCAGCGTAGCTCTAAGACGATTGAGTGGGGCCAATGAGCAGTTCTTC
- TRBJ1-2 TRBV7-2 CASSWSGGEGDYGYTF TGTGCCAGCAGCTGGAGCGGGGGAGAGGGTGACTATGGCTACACCTTC
- TRBJ2-5 TRBV7-2 CASSLALRATQETQYF TGTGCCAGCAGCTTAGCCCTGCGGGCGACGCAAGAGACCCAGTACTTC
- TRBJ1-4 TRBV7-9 CASSLQGTLNEKLFF TGTGCCAGCAGCTTACAGGGCACCCTTAATGAAAAACTGTTTTTT
- TRBJ2-5 TRBV27 CASSLFTGYQETQYF TGTGCCAGCAGTTTATTTACAGGGTACCAAGAGACCCAGTACTTC